These 20 T cell receptor beta chains were all obtained from the same sample, sequenced in a study of breast tumors, draining lymph nodes, adjacent tissues. MiXCR, applied by TCRdb to the multiplex PCR reads, yields one record per CDR3 protein. In the table there are about 140,000 distinct CDR3 sequences, about 33% of which are singletons. Samples came from axillary lymph nodes draining the breast cancer. The sample comprised axillary lymph node tissue. The receptors here all came from a female donor with breast cancer. Some clones in this sample may be carry-over from other donors' samples.

This clonotype was seen a handful of times. The V call is TRBV29-1, the J call TRBJ1-1; D unclear. This CDR3 comprises 11 residues. CDR1 is SQVTM, CDR2 ANQGSEA, per germline. The germline V and J ends were trimmed by 4 bases and 3 bases, with 6 bases remaining between them. This CDR3 is CSVVRHTEAFF. The CDR3 DNA reads as TGCAGCGTTGTGCGTCACACTGAAGCTTTCTTT.

This clonotype was seen ten or more times. The chain employs TRBV7-9 and TRBJ2-3; the D gene is possibly TRBD1 (6 bases). The length of the CDR3 is 14 residues. Germline V lookup: CDR1 SEHNR, CDR2 FQNEAQ (reference sequence). With 3 bases removed from V and 7 bases from J, the gap between germline ends came to 14 bases. The CDR3, as DNA: TGTGCCAGCAGCTTTAAGACAGGAGGAAATACGCAGTATTTT. It encodes CASSFKTGGNTQYF. The full variable domain, completed using reference TRBV7-9 and TRBJ2-3, is DTGVSQNPRHKITKRGQNVTFRCDPISEHNRLYWYRQTLGQGPEFLTYFQNEAQLEKSRLLSDRFSAERPKGSFSTLEIQRTEQGDSAMYLCASSFKTGGNTQYFGPGTRLTVL.

In this sample, this clonotype turned up a few times. This sequence may be a read error, since a much larger clone differs from it by one base. The V and J genes are TRBV6-5 and TRBJ2-3; possibly TRBD1 for D (6 bases). Trimming shortened V by 6 bases and J by 0 bases, and 19 bases separated the two germline ends. This CDR3 contains 17 residues. CDR1 and CDR2 (germline): MNHEY, SVGAGI. The CDR3 nucleotides read TGTGCCAGCAGCTGTTCGACAGGCGCTTCTAGCACAGATACGCAGTATTTT. This encodes CASSCSTGASSTDTQYF.

With regard to this clonotype: This could be a read error, since a much larger clone is one nucleotide away. The V gene is TRBV6-2 or TRBV6-3, the J gene TRBJ1-5; D is perhaps TRBD1 (5 bases). The CDR3 length is 21 residues. Germline lookup yields CDR1 MNHEY and CDR2 SVGEGT. CDR3 nucleotide sequence: TGTGCCAGCAGTCACTCGAACGGTCGGGCTGCGGGGCGGAATAGCAATCAGCCCCAGCATTTT. Amino acid sequence: CASSHSNGRAAGRNSNQPQHF.

This clonotype was detected ten times or more. The rearrangement links TRBV7-9 to TRBJ2-1; TRBD2 matches at 7 bases. The CDR3 sequence is 13 residues long. Germline lookup yields CDR1 SEHNR and CDR2 FQNEAQ (reference sequence). With V trimmed by 7 bases and J by 10 bases, 10 bases remained unmatched. As DNA, the CDR3 is TGTGCCAGCATCAGCGGGGCCTGGGGGGAGCAGTTCTTC. Protein product: CASISGAWGEQFF.

A note on this clonotype: This could be a read error, since a much larger clone is one nucleotide away. The chain joins TRBV5-5 to TRBJ2-2; D not resolved. This CDR3 is 15 amino acids long. CDR1 is SGHKS and CDR2 is YYEKEE in the germline V gene (reference sequence). Deletions cut 0 bases from V and 2 bases from J, with 8 bases between. The CDR3 protein is CASSLDYANTGELFF. The DNA of the CDR3 is TGTGCCAGCAGCTTGGACTACGCTAACACCGGGGAGCTGTTTTTT.

The genes are TRBV2 and TRBJ1-6; the D is unclear. V shed 6 bases and J shed 8 bases, with 5 bases lying between them. Germline values: CDR1 SNHLY, CDR2 FYNNEI. This CDR3 spans 11 amino acids. CDR3 DNA: TGTGCCAGCAGGGGCGATTCACCCCTCCACTTT. Translating it yields CASRGDSPLHF.

This clonotype appeared many times. The chain carries TRBV18 and TRBJ2-3; D uncertain. The germline V and J ends were trimmed by 0 bases and 3 bases, with 7 bases remaining between them. Looked up from germline, CDR1 is KGHSH and CDR2 is LQKENI. The CDR3 length is 14 residues. DNA of the CDR3: TGTGCCAGCTCACCACCAGATGGAACAGATACGCAGTATTTT. It translates to CASSPPDGTDTQYF.

This clonotype was observed at least ten times. The gene calls are TRBV5-6 and TRBJ2-7; D gene unclear. Trimming took off 3 bases at V and 3 bases at J, with 13 bases between the two ends. This CDR3 is built from 14 residues. Germline lookup yields CDR1 SGHDT and CDR2 YYEEEE. CDR3 amino acids: CASSYAGAYYEQYV. In DNA form, the CDR3 reads TGTGCCAGCAGCTACGCCGGCGCATACTACGAGCAGTACGTC.

This clonotype was observed many times. The chain couples TRBV20-1 to TRBJ2-4; D remains unclear. CDR1 DFQATT and CDR2 SNEGSKA come from the germline V gene (reference sequence). The CDR3 consists of 13 residues. V lost 4 bases and J 0 bases, leaving 7 bases between the germline ends. CDR3 coding DNA: TGCAGTGCTATACCTTTAGCCAAAAACATTCAGTACTTC. It codes for CSAIPLAKNIQYF.

This clonotype was seen repeatedly, ten times or more. This rearrangement joins TRBV20-1 to TRBJ2-1, with TRBD2 matching over 14 bases. Germline-derived CDR1 and CDR2 are DFQATT and SNEGSKA (reference sequence). The J segment lost 1 base and the V segment lost 6 bases, leaving 8 bases of the junction unmatched. There are 17 residues in the CDR3. CDR3 in amino acids: CSARKRTSGGSYNEQFF. CDR3 nucleotides: TGCAGTGCCAGAAAAAGGACTAGCGGGGGGTCCTACAATGAGCAGTTCTTC.

The chain has TRBV2 and TRBJ2-7; D is unclear. CDR3 length equals 13 residues. The germline CDR1 and CDR2 sequences are SNHLY and FYNNEI. V gave up 6 bases and J gave up 1 base, with 10 bases separating them. The CDR3 DNA reads as TGTGCCAGCAGGGCGGACGGATCCTACGAGCAGTACTTC. It encodes CASRADGSYEQYF.

This clonotype was seen at least ten times. The chain couples TRBV29-1 to TRBJ2-7; 7 positions match TRBD1. Germline CDR1 SQVTM, CDR2 ANQGSEA. There are 14 residues in the CDR3. Losses at the gene ends were 2 bases for V and 1 base for J; bases not matched to a gene: 5. CDR3 bases: TGCAGCGTTGAATTCGGGGACAGATCCTACGAGCAGTACTTC. Encoded protein: CSVEFGDRSYEQYF.

This clonotype was seen many times. The chain combines TRBV5-8 with TRBJ1-5; 9 nucleotides match TRBD1. Trimming cost V 4 bases and J 4 bases; bases outside gene matches: 12. CDR3 size: 17 residues. Looked up from germline, CDR1 is SGHTS and CDR2 is YDEGEE. The CDR3 bases are TGTGCCAGCAGCCGACAGGGGGAAAGACCCAATAATCAGCCCCAGCATTTT. Translating it yields CASSRQGERPNNQPQHF.

Details on this clonotype: At one boundary the junction diverges from the germline segment, which might be a read error. The rearrangement uses TRBV7-7 and TRBJ2-3, with D unclear. Germline CDR1 and CDR2: SSHAT and FNYEAQ (reference sequence). The CDR3 has 13 residues. CDR3: CASSPSRTDTQYF. The CDR3 nucleotides read TGTGCTAGCAGCCCCTCTCGCACAGATACGCAGTATTTT.

Comment on this clonotype: At one end the junction does not follow the germline gene, possibly because of a read error. The CDR3 reads CSVWTSGDTGELFF. CDR3 nucleotide sequence: TGCAGCGTATGGACTAGCGGGGACACCGGGGAGCTGTTTTTC. The rearrangement links TRBV29-1 to TRBJ2-2; 12 positions agree with TRBD2. Germline loops: CDR1 SQVTM, CDR2 ANQGSEA. The CDR3 length is 14 residues.

This clonotype was seen repeatedly, ten times or more. The chain recombines TRBV5-1 with TRBJ2-2; 7 bases line up with TRBD1. Germline V gene lookup returns CDR1 SGHRS and CDR2 YFSETQ. This CDR3 region has 19 residues. Losses at the gene ends were 4 bases for V and 1 base for J; bases not matched to a gene: 16. For the CDR3, the DNA is TGCGCCAGCAGCACGGCACACCTAAGGGGGCTAGGGAACACCGGGGAGCTGTTTTTT. This translates into CASSTAHLRGLGNTGELFF.

The table lists this clonotype with many counts. The chain employs TRBV18 and TRBJ1-3; 7 bases map to TRBD1. V shed 3 bases, J shed 0 bases, and the junction held 8 bases outside the gene matches. There are 17 residues in the CDR3. Germline loops: CDR1 KGHSH, CDR2 LQKENI. CDR3: CASSPSGAGGSGNTIYF. The CDR3 bases are TGTGCCAGCTCACCCTCTGGGGCAGGGGGCTCTGGAAACACCATATATTTT.

Concerning this clonotype itself: A much bigger clone sits one base away, suggesting this may be a read error. The J gene is TRBJ1-5, the V gene TRBV5-8; D call uncertain. The CDR3 has 16 residues. The germline gives CDR1 SGHTS, CDR2 YDEGEE. DNA for the CDR3: TGTGCCAGCAGCCGATTACTCAGCGATAGCAGTCAGCCCCAGCATTTT. Residues: CASSRLLSDSSQPQHF.

This clonotype was seen many times. The chain has TRBV5-1 and TRBJ1-2, with 8 bases fitting TRBD1. Germline trimming cut 2 bases from V and 7 bases from J; bases unmatched to any gene: 10. This CDR3 is 15 amino acids long. The germline CDR1 and CDR2 sequences are SGHRS and YFSETQ. The CDR3 sequence: CASSFLDREGGGYTF. CDR3 DNA sequence: TGCGCCAGCAGCTTCCTGGACAGGGAAGGAGGTGGCTACACCTTC. The full variable domain, in which reference TRBV5-1 and TRBJ1-2 provide the parts outside the CDR3, is KAGVTQTPRYLIKTRGQQVTLSCSPISGHRSVSWYQQTPGQGLQFLFEYFSETQRNKGNFPGRFSGRQFSNSRSEMNVSTLELGDSALYLCASSFLDREGGGYTFGSGTRLTVV.